One sample yielded the 10 T cell receptor beta chains listed below, sequenced in a study of T cells in Graves' hyperthyroidism and ophthalmopathy. What was amplified from RNA transcripts were TCR beta CDR3 regions. An initial round of RT-PCR targeting the TCR CDR3 relied on the HTBI primer set. TCRdb analysed the multiplex PCR reads with MiXCR anew, one entry per CDR3 protein. The sample lists some 620,000 distinct CDR3 sequences, 15% to 20% occurring once. The sample comprised blood. The receptors originated from a woman aged 25 to 39 with Graves' hyperthyroidism.

This chain connects TRBV28 to TRBJ1-6; TRBD1 might be the D (5 bases). This CDR3 is built from 15 residues. Trimming left V 5 bases short and J 10 bases short, with 18 bases between. Germline CDR1 and CDR2: MDHEN and SYDVKM. The chain's CDR3 is CASSPPGTPDSPLHF. The CDR3 region has the DNA TGTGCCAGCAGTCCACCCGGGACGCCAGACTCACCCCTCCACTTT.

The J gene is TRBJ2-7, the V gene TRBV4-1, with D perhaps TRBD1 (7 bases). The CDR3 totals 14 residues. V was shortened by 4 bases and J by 7 bases, with 17 bases between the two germline ends. CDR1 MGHRA and CDR2 YSYEKL come from the germline V gene. This CDR3 is CASSLQTGRTEQYF. The CDR3 DNA sequence: TGCGCCAGCAGCCTTCAGACAGGGAGGACGGAGCAGTACTTC.

This clonotype was counted only a few times. The V call is TRBV15, the J call TRBJ2-1; a possible D gene is TRBD2 (7 bases). Germline V gene data show CDR1 as LNHNV and CDR2 as YYDKDF (reference sequence). The CDR3 length is 12 residues. V shed 5 bases and J shed 8 bases, with 10 bases lying between them. The CDR3 nucleotides are TGTGCCACCAGCGCGGGGGCGGATGAGCAGTTCTTC. Translation gives CATSAGADEQFF. Full variable domain (rest looked up from reference TRBV15 and TRBJ2-1): DAMVIQNPRYQVTQFGKPVTLSCSQTLNHNVMYWYQQKSSQAPKLLFHYYDKDFNNEADTPDNFQSRRPNTSFCFLDIRSPGLGDTAMYLCATSAGADEQFFGPGTRLTVL.

This clonotype was seen a few times. This sequence joins TRBV12-3 or TRBV12-4 and TRBJ1-6; D is possibly TRBD1 (5 bases). This CDR3 is built from 15 residues. Trimming removed 5 bases at V and 6 bases at J, with 14 bases between. CDR3 loop: CASSEGLFVNSPLHF. Written as DNA, the CDR3 is TGTGCCAGCAGTGAGGGACTTTTTGTTAATTCACCCCTCCACTTT.

For this clonotype: This may be a read error, as it is one base from a much larger clone. The chain recombines TRBV5-6 with TRBJ1-1, with 7 bases identical to TRBD1. V trimming: 2 bases; J trimming: 4 bases; junction bases outside the gene matches: 14. The germline gives CDR1 SGHDT, CDR2 YYEEEE. The CDR3 runs to 17 residues. The CDR3 DNA follows: TGTGCCAGCAGCTTCATGGACAGGTTGCTCTTGAGCACTGAAGCTTTCTTT. It encodes CASSFMDRLLLSTEAFF.

This clonotype was counted ten times or more. The chain joins TRBV6-2 or TRBV6-3 to TRBJ2-2; D not certain. This CDR3 comprises 12 residues. V was pared by 2 bases and J by 7 bases, with 5 bases between. Germline CDR1 and CDR2: MNHEY and SVGEGT. The CDR3 sequence: CASSYMRGELFF. The CDR3 DNA reads TGTGCCAGCAGTTACATGCGCGGGGAGCTGTTTTTT.

The J gene is TRBJ1-4, the V gene TRBV4-3; D is possibly TRBD1 (5 bases). Trimming cost V 2 bases and J 1 base, with 11 bases left between them. The CDR3 runs 16 residues. In germline, CDR1 is LGHNA, CDR2 YSLEER. The CDR3 sequence is CASSQHGGGTNEKLFF. The DNA of the CDR3 is TGCGCCAGCAGCCAACATGGGGGGGGAACTAATGAAAAACTGTTTTTT.

This clonotype was counted ten times or more. This chain joins TRBV28 and TRBJ1-1, with D unresolved. V was clipped by 2 bases and J by 7 bases, with 14 bases between them. The CDR3 is 14 residues long. Germline assignment: CDR1 MDHEN and CDR2 SYDVKM. As DNA, the CDR3 is TGTGCCAGCAGTTTACCCACAAGGAGACTTGAAGCTTTCTTT. Translated: CASSLPTRRLEAFF.

This clonotype was seen at least ten times. The chain couples TRBV4-2 to TRBJ1-6; TRBD1 is a possible D gene (6 bases). The CDR3 totals 14 residues. The V end lost 8 bases, the J end lost 9 bases, and 17 bases lay between the germline ends. Germline lookup yields CDR1 LGHNA and CDR2 YNFKEQ. The CDR3, as DNA: TGTGCCAGCCGGTCAGGGGTTGAGAGTTCACCCCTCCACTTT. This translates into CASRSGVESSPLHF.

This clonotype was found a few times. The chain combines TRBV24-1 with TRBJ1-2; D is undetermined. The CDR3 loop spans 13 amino acids. V lost 4 bases, J lost 6 bases, and 11 bases lay in between. The V gene's germline CDR1 is KGHDR and CDR2 SFDVKD. In DNA, the CDR3 is TGTGCCACCAGTGACCTAAGGGATAATGGCTACACCTTC. Amino acids: CATSDLRDNGYTF.